Listed below are T cell receptor beta chains from one sample, sequenced in a study of shared clonotypes between healthy human individuals. TCRdb keeps only in-frame clones here, not all; method: immunoSEQ multiplex PCR. Altogether about 1.5 million clones are present, 96% being singletons, with the ten largest covering approximately 1.1%. The sequenced material came from naive CD4+ T cells sorted from blood. The receptors here all came from a young man in good health. The CDR3 runs from the conserved cysteine through the conserved F or W. The D gene is left open where the match is weak. Rows give clone size only sometimes, using once, few, many, or a class for an expanded clone.

.	.	15	TRBV18	TRBJ2-7	TGTGCCAGCTCACCACTCAGGGATAGAGCCTACGAGCAGTACTTC	CASSPLRDRAYEQYF
.	TRBD1	17	TRBV18	TRBJ1-1	TGTGCCAGCTCCAAGACAGGGAGTGTAATTCTGAACACTGAAGCTTTCTTT	CASSKTGSVILNTEAFF
.	TRBD1	18	TRBV5-6	TRBJ2-6	TGTGCCAGCAGCTTTCGGGACAGGGGAGCACGAGGGGCCAACGTCCTGACTTTC	CASSFRDRGARGANVLTF
.	.	15	TRBV19	TRBJ1-1	TGTGCCAGTAGTATCCAGTTAAAAACATACCCTGAAGCTTTCTTT	CASSIQLKTYPEAFF
.	.	15	TRBV18	TRBJ2-5	TGTGCCAGCTCACCCTTGGGAGCTCCACAAGAGACCCAGTACTTC	CASSPLGAPQETQYF
.	TRBD1	18	TRBV7-8	TRBJ2-5	TGTGCCAGCAGCTTAGTTGGGCTCCCTACAGGGGTAAGAGAGACCCAGTACTTC	CASSLVGLPTGVRETQYF
.	.	15	TRBV28	TRBJ1-3	TGTGCCAGCAGTCCCTCCCTAAGACACCCATACACCATATATTTT	CASSPSLRHPYTIYF
.	TRBD1	15	TRBV11-3	TRBJ2-7	TGTGCCAGCAGCTCGCGACAGGGACCCCTCTACGAGCAGTACTTC	CASSSRQGPLYEQYF
.	TRBD1	14	TRBV10-3	TRBJ2-1	TGTGCCATCAGCCGACAGGGATCCTACAATGAGCAGTTCTTC	CAISRQGSYNEQFF
.	.	13	TRBV5-6	TRBJ2-5	TGTGCCAGCTCCGGTATTGGGGCCGAGACCCAGTACTTC	CASSGIGAETQYF
.	.	13	TRBV9	TRBJ2-3	TGTGCCAGCAGCCCGCAAATCGGGAGTACGCAGTATTTT	CASSPQIGSTQYF
.	.	12	TRBV6-5	TRBJ1-2	TGTGCCAGCAGACAACGAGAAGGTGGCTACACCTTC	CASRQREGGYTF
.	TRBD1	16	TRBV2	TRBJ1-5	TGTGCCAGCAGTAGCTCGCAGGGGGCGAGCAATCAGCCCCAGCATTTT	CASSSSQGASNQPQHF
.	TRBD2	16	TRBV6-5	TRBJ2-7	TGTGCCAGCAGTTTCTCCCGACTAGCGGGAGCCGGCGAGCAGTACTTC	CASSFSRLAGAGEQYF
.	TRBD1	16	TRBV9	TRBJ2-7	TGTGCCAGCAGCGTAGATATTGTGACAGGGGGCGACGAGCAGTACTTC	CASSVDIVTGGDEQYF
.	TRBD1	18	TRBV27	TRBJ2-6	TGTGCCAGCAGGCCCCGGGACAGGGGTTTAGCGGGGGCCAACGTCCTGACTTTC	CASRPRDRGLAGANVLTF
.	.	17	TRBV7-8	TRBJ2-7	TGTGCCAGCAGCGAAACCGCCAGGGGATCGGGGCTCTACGAGCAGTACTTC	CASSETARGSGLYEQYF
.	.	13	TRBV5-1	TRBJ1-2	TGCGCCAGCAGCAACAGCAACAGGGATGGCTACACCTTC	CASSNSNRDGYTF
.	TRBD2	15	TRBV15	TRBJ2-3	TGTGCCACCGGGACTAGCTGGGGGAGCACAGATACGCAGTATTTT	CATGTSWGSTDTQYF
.	TRBD2	16	TRBV7-2	TRBJ2-2	TGTGCCAGCAGCTTAGGTGGACTAGCCTACACCGGGGAGCTGTTTTTT	CASSLGGLAYTGELFF
once	TRBD2	13	TRBV28	TRBJ2-7	TGTGCCAGCAGCCGAGGACTAGCCCACGAGCAGTACTTC	CASSRGLAHEQYF
.	TRBD2	14	TRBV15	TRBJ2-7	TGTGCCACCAGCAGTGGCGGGAGCAGACACGAGCAGTACTTC	CATSSGGSRHEQYF
few	.	13	TRBV18	TRBJ1-1	TGTGCCAGCTCATCGGACTTGAACACTGAAGCTTTCTTT	CASSSDLNTEAFF
.	TRBD2	14	TRBV18	TRBJ2-1	TGTGCCAGCTCACCCCTAGCGGCTACAAATGAGCAGTTCTTC	CASSPLAATNEQFF
once	.	10	TRBV20-1	TRBJ1-1	TGCAGTGCTAAGAAACAGGTAGCTTTCTTT	CSAKKQVAFF
.	TRBD2	15	TRBV28	TRBJ2-7	TGTGCCAGCAGTTTACCAGCGGGGAGCTCCTACGAGCAGTACTTC	CASSLPAGSSYEQYF
.	.	13	TRBV6-5	TRBJ1-3	TGTGCCAGCAGTTTTCGTCAGGGAAACACCATATATTTT	CASSFRQGNTIYF
.	.	13	TRBV5-1	TRBJ2-7	TGCGCCAGCAGCTTGGTGCCAGACTACGAGCAGTACTTC	CASSLVPDYEQYF
.	.	15	TRBV7-9	TRBJ1-1	TGTGCCAGCAGCATTATCGGACAGAGGATGTCTGAAGCTTTCTTT	CASSIIGQRMSEAFF
.	.	16	TRBV10-3	TRBJ1-2	TGTGCCATCAGTGAGTTCCGGGAAGCTCTAGGGTATGGCTACACCTTC	CAISEFREALGYGYTF
once	.	15	TRBV18	TRBJ1-4	TGTGCCAGCTCAACCGGACAGTCGCTTAATGAAAAACTGTTTTTT	CASSTGQSLNEKLFF
.	TRBD1	14	TRBV14	TRBJ1-2	TGTGCCAGCAGCCAAACCGGGACAGACTATGGCTACACCTTC	CASSQTGTDYGYTF
.	TRBD1	14	TRBV5-1	TRBJ2-1	TGCGCCAGCAGCCGGGACAGGGGGTCCAATGAGCAGTTCTTC	CASSRDRGSNEQFF
.	.	11	TRBV25-1	TRBJ2-7	TGTGCCAGCAGTGTAGTGGACGAGCAGTACTTC	CASSVVDEQYF
.	.	13	TRBV11-2	TRBJ1-1	TGTGCCAGCAGCCTTCGGATGAACACTGAAGCTTTCTTT	CASSLRMNTEAFF
.	.	12	TRBV5-8	TRBJ1-1	TGTGCCAGCAGCCTTTTAAGCACTGAAGCTTTCTTT	CASSLLSTEAFF
.	TRBD2	15	TRBV5-4	TRBJ2-1	TGTGCCAGCAGCTTGAGCGGGAGGGCCTACAATGAGCAGTTCTTC	CASSLSGRAYNEQFF
.	.	16	TRBV27	TRBJ1-3	TGTGCCAGCAGTACGAAAGGACCGTACTCTGGAAACACCATATATTTT	CASSTKGPYSGNTIYF
.	TRBD2	15	TRBV13	TRBJ2-2	TGTGCCAGCAGCTCACTAGCGGGAGTTACCGGGGAGCTGTTTTTT	CASSSLAGVTGELFF
.	.	13	TRBV2	TRBJ1-1	TGTGCCAGCAGTTACCGGGCCTACCCTGAAGCTTTCTTT	CASSYRAYPEAFF
.	TRBD1	16	TRBV27	TRBJ1-5	TGTGCCAGCAGTCTCGTAGGACAGGGGAGCAATCAGCCCCAGCATTTT	CASSLVGQGSNQPQHF
.	.	15	TRBV27	TRBJ1-2	TGTGCCAGCAGTTTATTGTCAGGAATGATCTATGGCTACACCTTC	CASSLLSGMIYGYTF
.	TRBD2	14	TRBV13	TRBJ2-7	TGTGCCAGCAGCTTATCAGCTCATCTGGGGAGGGAGTACTTC	CASSLSAHLGREYF
.	.	13	TRBV10-3	TRBJ2-1	TGTGCCATCAGGGGACGAGGAACCAATGAGCAGTTCTTC	CAIRGRGTNEQFF
.	.	13	TRBV5-1	TRBJ2-7	TGCGCCAGCAGCTTAGAGGGGATCTACGAGCAGTACTTC	CASSLEGIYEQYF
.	TRBD1	14	TRBV30	TRBJ1-1	TGTGCCTGGAGTTGGAACAGGGGAGGCACTGAAGCTTTCTTT	CAWSWNRGGTEAFF
.	TRBD1	15	TRBV27	TRBJ1-1	TGTGCCAGCAGTGCCTCCACAGGGGGCAACACTGAAGCTTTCTTT	CASSASTGGNTEAFF
.	.	13	TRBV25-1	TRBJ2-3	TGTGCCAGCAGTGACCCCTACACAGATACGCAGTATTTT	CASSDPYTDTQYF
few	.	13	TRBV5-4	TRBJ1-5	TGTGCCAGCAGCTTGGACGGGGATCAGCCCCAGCATTTT	CASSLDGDQPQHF
.	.	14	TRBV9	TRBJ2-1	TGTGCCAGCAGCGTTTACCCCCCGGGCGATGAGCAGTTCTTC	CASSVYPPGDEQFF
.	TRBD1	12	TRBV2	TRBJ2-2	TGTGCCAGCAGTGGCGGGACAGGTGTGCTGTTTTTT	CASSGGTGVLFF
.	.	13	TRBV27	TRBJ2-7	TGTGCCAGCAGAACTGCCGGTTCCTCCGAGCAGTACTTC	CASRTAGSSEQYF
.	TRBD1	20	TRBV4-3	TRBJ2-2	TGCGCCAGCAGCCAAGTAATGGTCGGGCGGGGACAGGCGAACACCGGGGAGCTGTTTTTT	CASSQVMVGRGQANTGELFF